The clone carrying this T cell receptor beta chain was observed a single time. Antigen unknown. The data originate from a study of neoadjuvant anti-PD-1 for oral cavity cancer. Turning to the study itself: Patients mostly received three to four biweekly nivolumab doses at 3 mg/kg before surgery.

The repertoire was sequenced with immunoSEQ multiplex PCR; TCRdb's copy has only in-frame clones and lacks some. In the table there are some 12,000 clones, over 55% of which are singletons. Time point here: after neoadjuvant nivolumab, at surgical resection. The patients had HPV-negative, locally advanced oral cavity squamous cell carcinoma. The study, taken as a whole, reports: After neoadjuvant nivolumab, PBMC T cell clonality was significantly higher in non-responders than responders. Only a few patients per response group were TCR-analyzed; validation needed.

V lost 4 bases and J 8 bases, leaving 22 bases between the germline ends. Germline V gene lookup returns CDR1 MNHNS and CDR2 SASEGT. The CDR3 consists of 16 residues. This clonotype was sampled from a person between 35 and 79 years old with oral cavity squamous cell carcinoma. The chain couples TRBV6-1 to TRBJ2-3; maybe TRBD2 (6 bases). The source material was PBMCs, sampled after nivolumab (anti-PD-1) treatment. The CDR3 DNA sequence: TGTGCCAGCAGTGCCGGACCTCTGGGGGGTACTGGTACGCAGTATTTT. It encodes CASSAGPLGGTGTQYF.